This T cell receptor beta chain was recorded in a study of blood T cell repertoires in COVID-19. Looking at the study overall: Material from acute and convalescent COVID-19 was sourced from the United States, Italy and Spain.

From germline, CDR1 is SGHNT and CDR2 YYREEE (reference sequence). Trimming removed 3 bases from V and 12 bases from J; junction bases left unmatched: 11. CDR3 length: 15 residues. As processed by the authors: Researchers report that nucleated cell counts were estimated from reference gene primer amplification. Libraries were prepared by immunoSEQ multiplex PCR; TCRdb keeps only in-frame clonotypes and omits some of them. That table supplies the V and J calls and clone size; D and trimming were determined from the DNA. This repertoire shows roughly 150,000 clones, over 80% found once; its top ten account for around 10%.

The sequenced sample was peripheral blood. The TCR sequence derives from a woman older than 75 with acute or convalescent COVID-19. V usage is TRBV5-4 and J usage is TRBJ2-1; TRBD1 matches 11 bases. CDR3 amino acids: CASSSRDRGDPWQFF. DNA of the CDR3: TGTGCCAGCAGCTCGCGGGACAGGGGGGACCCTTGGCAGTTCTTC. Drawing the rest from reference TRBV5-4 and TRBJ2-1, the complete variable domain is ETGVTQSPTHLIKTRGQQVTLRCSSQSGHNTVSWYQQALGQGPQFIFQYYREEENGRGNFPPRFSGLQFPNYSSELNVNALELDDSALYLCASSSRDRGDPWQFFGPGTRLTVL.